This T cell receptor beta chain was identified in a study of shared clonotypes between healthy human individuals. Trimming cost V 2 bases and J 4 bases, with 8 bases left between them. The CDR3 runs 13 residues. CDR1 and CDR2 from the germline V gene are SGHVS and FQNEAQ. This table comes from immunoSEQ multiplex PCR, and its TCRdb copy is limited to in-frame clones, with some not included. The table records millions of clones, 85% to 95% of them present only once. Sequencing was performed on naive CD4+ T cells sorted from blood. Stated subset: CD45RA+ positively selected. The gene calls are TRBV7-8 and TRBJ1-1; D might be TRBD1 (6 bases). The receptor's source is a man aged 18 to 30 in good health. CDR3 DNA: TGTGCCAGCAGCTTAACACAGGGCACTGAAGCTTTCTTT. It encodes CASSLTQGTEAFF. The full variable domain, in which reference TRBV7-8 and TRBJ1-1 provide the parts outside the CDR3, is GAGVSQSPRYKVAKRGQDVALRCDPISGHVSLFWYQQALGQGPEFLTYFQNEAQLDKSGLPSDRFFAERPEGSVSTLKIQRTQQEDSAVYLCASSLTQGTEAFFGQGTRLTVV.